One sample yielded the 27 T cell receptor beta chains listed below, sequenced in a study of cytomegalovirus exposure and HLA in healthy donors. PCR was performed using 60 Vbeta and 13 Jbeta primers. Here immunoSEQ multiplex PCR was the method, and the copy in TCRdb shows in-frame clones only, minus some. The sample holds about 93,000 clones; approximately 64% are singletons and the top ten take over 5%. Sequenced input: PBMCs. The receptors originated from a boy between 10 and 17 years old in good health and CMV-seropositive.

The rearrangement joins TRBV30 to TRBJ1-6, with a tentative D call TRBD1 (6 bases). Germline CDR1 and CDR2: GTSNPN and SVGIG (reference sequence). V was cut by 3 bases and J by 11 bases, with 20 bases left in between. The CDR3 length is 15 residues. The CDR3: CAWRKGDDDHPPLHF. The DNA of the CDR3 is TGTGCCTGGAGGAAGGGGGATGACGACCATCCACCCCTCCACTTT. Drawing the rest from reference TRBV30 and TRBJ1-6, the complete variable domain is SQTIHQWPATLVQPVGSPLSLECTVEGTSNPNLYWYRQAAGRGLQLLFYSVGIGQISSEVPQNLSASRPQDRQFILSSKKLLLSDSGFYLCAWRKGDDDHPPLHFGNGTRLTVT.

The CDR3 DNA reads as TGTGCCAGCAGTTCAGGGGGCTGGAGGAATTCACCCCTCCACTTT. Its translation is CASSSGGWRNSPLHF. The genes are TRBV2 and TRBJ1-6; 8 bases fit TRBD1. The germline V gene encodes CDR1 SNHLY and CDR2 FYNNEI. The CDR3 totals 15 residues. The V and J ends lost 5 bases and 7 bases, in that order; junction bases with no gene match: 7.

V usage is TRBV30 and J usage is TRBJ2-3, with D tentatively TRBD2 (6 bases). V dropped 2 bases and J dropped 4 bases, with 19 bases sitting between them. The germline V gene encodes CDR1 GTSNPN and CDR2 SVGIG (reference sequence). The CDR3 spans 16 residues. Written as DNA, the CDR3 is TGTGCCTGGAGTAAAATCGCCGACCCGGGGGCAGATACGCAGTATTTT. This encodes CAWSKIADPGADTQYF. Full variable domain (remainder filled in from reference TRBV30 and TRBJ2-3): SQTIHQWPATLVQPVGSPLSLECTVEGTSNPNLYWYRQAAGRGLQLLFYSVGIGQISSEVPQNLSASRPQDRQFILSSKKLLLSDSGFYLCAWSKIADPGADTQYFGPGTRLTVL.

This sequence joins TRBV21-1 and TRBJ1-1. TRBV21-1 is a pseudogene. The CDR3 length is 15 residues. CDR3 amino acids: CASSKAPGWSTEAFF. The DNA of the CDR3 is TGTGCCAGCAGCAAAGCGCCGGGGTGGAGCACTGAAGCTTTCTTT.

The gene calls are TRBV9 and TRBJ2-1; D gene ambiguous. CDR3 size: 12 residues. V lost 4 bases, J lost 5 bases, and 7 bases lay in between. Germline CDR1 reads SGDLS; CDR2 reads YYNGEE. CDR3 amino acids: CASSPSNNEQFF. In nucleotides, the CDR3 is TGTGCCAGCAGCCCTTCTAACAATGAGCAGTTCTTC.

V and J are TRBV7-2 and TRBJ2-4, with 8 bases fitting TRBD2. Germline V gene lookup returns CDR1 SGHTA and CDR2 FQGNSA. CDR3 length: 12 residues. After removal of 7 bases from V and 8 bases from J, the junction contained 4 bases not matched to a gene. CDR3 protein: CASNPGGDIQYF. The CDR3 nucleotides are TGTGCCAGCAACCCGGGGGGGGACATTCAGTACTTC.

About this clone itself: At one boundary the junction diverges from the germline segment, which might be a read error. This chain connects TRBV15 to TRBJ1-2; D may be TRBD1 (5 bases). The CDR3 consists of 16 residues. Germline assignment: CDR1 LNHNV and CDR2 YYDKDF (reference sequence). CDR3 coding DNA: TGTGCCACCAGCAGATCCCCCCGACAGCTTCTCTATGGCTACCCCTTC. It encodes CATSRSPRQLLYGYPF.

The rearrangement joins TRBV5-8 to TRBJ1-4; 7 bases are shared with TRBD1. Germline CDR1 is SGHTS and CDR2 is YDEGEE. Unmatched junction bases numbered 0, after V lost 2 bases and J lost 2 bases. This CDR3 comprises 14 residues. The CDR3: CASSLQGTNEKLFF. In DNA, the CDR3 is TGTGCCAGCAGCTTACAGGGGACTAATGAAAAACTGTTTTTT.

This chain uses TRBV5-1 with TRBJ1-1, with 11 bases aligning to TRBD1. This CDR3 region has 16 residues. Trimming cost V 0 bases and J 5 bases; bases outside gene matches: 6. Germline V gene sequence: CDR1 SGHRS, CDR2 YFSETQ. In nucleotides, the CDR3 is TGCGCCAGCAGCTTGGAAGGACAGGGGGCAGGGACTGAAGCTTTCTTT. Translation: CASSLEGQGAGTEAFF.

This clone was picked up one time. The chain links TRBV27 to TRBJ2-5; 7 bases are a match to TRBD1. This CDR3 spans 12 amino acids. The germline CDR1 and CDR2 sequences are MNHEY and SMNVEV (reference sequence). Trimming removed 4 bases from V and 4 bases from J; junction bases left unmatched: 0. Written as DNA, the CDR3 is TGTGCCAGCAGTTACAGGGGAGAGACCCAGTACTTC. It specifies CASSYRGETQYF.

This clone was seen a few times. The chain recombines TRBV5-1 with TRBJ2-2; a weak D match, TRBD2 (7 bases). From germline, CDR1 is SGHRS and CDR2 YFSETQ. The CDR3 has 14 residues. Trimming removed 6 bases from V and 6 bases from J, with 15 bases in between. The CDR3 bases are TGCGCCAGCAAGCAAAGGGGGGGCCCCGGGGAGCTGTTTTTT. It specifies CASKQRGGPGELFF.

Note on this clone: One junction end does not reproduce the germline sequence, and a read error may be involved. This sequence joins TRBV19 and TRBJ1-5, with 8 bases that match TRBD1. From germline, CDR1 is LNHDA and CDR2 SQIVND (reference sequence). The CDR3 consists of 12 residues. The DNA of the CDR3 is TGTGCCAGTACAGGGGGCAATCAGCCCCAGAATTTT. Its translation: CASTGGNQPQNF.

There are a few counts of this clone. The chain is built from TRBV19 and TRBJ2-1; D is possibly TRBD1 (5 bases). V lost 6 bases, J lost 0 bases, and 18 bases lay in between. The CDR3 is 17 residues long. Germline CDR1 LNHDA, CDR2 SQIVND (reference sequence). The CDR3, as DNA: TGTGCCAGTAGCTTTAGGGGTCCCTCAAGCTCCTACAATGAGCAGTTCTTC. Protein product: CASSFRGPSSSYNEQFF.

The J gene is TRBJ1-5, the V gene TRBV19; perhaps TRBD1 as D (6 bases). Per germline, CDR1 LNHDA and CDR2 SQIVND (reference sequence). V lost 9 bases to trimming and J lost 2 bases, with 23 bases between them. This CDR3 comprises 17 residues. The CDR3 loop is CASKPGAGRSRNQPQHF. As DNA, the CDR3 is TGTGCCAGCAAACCAGGGGCAGGGCGATCTCGCAATCAGCCCCAGCATTTT.

This chain uses TRBV7-3 with TRBJ2-1; a possible D gene is TRBD1 (5 bases). The CDR3 has 15 residues. Trimming stripped 2 bases from V and 4 bases from J, with 12 bases between. CDR1 is SGHTA, CDR2 FQGTGA, per germline. The DNA for the CDR3 is TGTGCCAGCAGCTTAGGGGCAGAGGAATACAATGAGCAGTTCTTC. Its translation: CASSLGAEEYNEQFF.

The rearrangement uses TRBV7-9 and TRBJ2-1; D may be TRBD2 (6 bases). Between the trimmed V and J ends, which lost 0 bases and 4 bases, there was a span of 13 bases. The germline gives CDR1 SEHNR, CDR2 FQNEAQ (reference sequence). The CDR3 loop spans 16 amino acids. Here the CDR3 DNA reads TGTGCCAGCAGCTTAGCGACCGGGAGTCTATACAATGAGCAGTTCTTC. It encodes CASSLATGSLYNEQFF.

This clone showed up just once. V usage is TRBV5-1 and J usage is TRBJ1-1; 8 positions match TRBD1. The CDR3 totals 15 residues. V lost 0 bases to trimming and J lost 3 bases; unmatched junction nucleotides: 4. CDR1 is SGHRS, CDR2 YFSETQ, per germline. Here the CDR3 reads CASSLVAGGHTEAFF. The CDR3 DNA reads TGCGCCAGCAGCTTGGTTGCAGGGGGCCACACTGAAGCTTTCTTT.

This clone was detected only a few times. The chain joins TRBV19 to TRBJ1-1; 11 bases are shared with TRBD1. Unmatched junction bases numbered 7, after V lost 5 bases and J lost 11 bases. The CDR3 sequence is 13 residues long. Per the germline V gene, CDR1 is LNHDA and CDR2 is SQIVND (reference sequence). DNA of the CDR3: TGTGCCAGTAGTTCCCGGGACAGGGGGTTGGCTTTCTTT. Amino acid sequence: CASSSRDRGLAFF. The variable domain in full, with the rest retrieved from reference TRBV19 and TRBJ1-1, is DGGITQSPKYLFRKEGQNVTLSCEQNLNHDAMYWYRQDPGQGLRLIYYSQIVNDFQKGDIAEGYSVSREKKESFPLTVTSAQKNPTAFYLCASSSRDRGLAFFGQGTRLTVV.

The rearrangement uses TRBV5-1 and TRBJ2-7, with TRBD1 identical over 9 bases. The CDR3 sequence is 14 residues long. Looked up from germline, CDR1 is SGHRS and CDR2 is YFSETQ. The J segment lost 5 bases and the V segment lost 4 bases, leaving 7 bases of the junction unmatched. The CDR3 sequence is CASSGWDRDDEQYF. CDR3 in DNA: TGCGCCAGCAGCGGGTGGGACAGGGACGACGAGCAGTACTTC.

The gene calls are TRBV21-1 and TRBJ2-1; the table's TRBD1 call for D was not verified on the DNA. TRBV21-1 represents a pseudogene. This CDR3 contains 15 residues. The CDR3: CASAPTGALYNEQFF. The CDR3 nucleotides are TGTGCCAGCGCTCCCACAGGGGCCCTATACAATGAGCAGTTCTTC.

This chain connects TRBV7-3 to TRBJ2-1; 10 bases agree with TRBD2. The ends lost 3 bases at V and 0 bases at J; junction bases unmatched: 5. The CDR3 extends over 17 amino acids. Looked up from germline, CDR1 is SGHTA and CDR2 is FQGTGA. The CDR3 reads CASSLGGTSVSYNEQFF. CDR3 DNA sequence: TGTGCCAGCAGCTTGGGTGGGACTAGCGTCTCCTACAATGAGCAGTTCTTC.

The chain links TRBV28 to TRBJ1-6; no definite D call. The V end was cut by 6 bases, the J end by 1 base, with 13 bases between. The CDR3 covers 16 residues. Germline assignment: CDR1 MDHEN and CDR2 SYDVKM. The DNA of the CDR3 is TGTGCCAGCAGCCCGGCCGGAGGGTCCTATAATTCACCCCTCCACTTT. Its protein is CASSPAGGSYNSPLHF.

This clone was recorded a few times. The chain is built from TRBV6-4 and TRBJ2-3; D possibly corresponds to TRBD2 (5 bases). The CDR3 sequence is 13 residues long. The V end lost 4 bases, the J end lost 4 bases, and 9 bases lay between the germline ends. Germline CDR1 is MRHNA and CDR2 is SNTAGT. The CDR3 reads CASSAGNADTQYF. The DNA for the CDR3 is TGTGCCAGCAGTGCCGGGAATGCAGATACGCAGTATTTT.

The chain carries TRBV6-5 and TRBJ2-2; D is uncertain. Trimming stripped 7 bases from V and 7 bases from J, with 7 bases between. Germline V gene sequence: CDR1 MNHEY, CDR2 SVGAGI. CDR3 length equals 11 residues. The CDR3 spells CASIGVGELFF. CDR3 DNA sequence: TGTGCCAGCATTGGAGTCGGGGAGCTGTTTTTT.

This clone was observed a handful of times. CDR3 bases: TGTGCCAGCAGCCAAGGAGAGCGAGTTGGTTCCTACAATGAGCAGTTCTTC. It yields the protein CASSQGERVGSYNEQFF. The chain recombines TRBV4-2 with TRBJ2-1; D not certain. Germline assignment: CDR1 LGHNA and CDR2 YNFKEQ. V was shortened by 1 base and J by 1 base, with 14 bases between the two germline ends. CDR3 size: 17 residues.

This clone was found a few times. V and J are TRBV19 and TRBJ1-2, with unresolved D. The length of the CDR3 is 13 residues. With 2 bases removed from V and 4 bases from J, the gap between germline ends came to 8 bases. Germline CDR1 LNHDA, CDR2 SQIVND (reference sequence). In DNA form, the CDR3 reads TGTGCCAGTAGTATATCCGGACTCTATGGCTACACCTTC. Translated, it gives CASSISGLYGYTF.

The V and J genes are TRBV2 and TRBJ2-2; D is perhaps TRBD1 (6 bases). V lost 6 bases and J lost 0, with 14 bases in between. Germline V CDR1 and CDR2: SNHLY, FYNNEI. The CDR3 spans 16 residues. The CDR3 sequence: CASRIGQQANTGELFF. CDR3 coding DNA: TGTGCCAGCAGGATCGGACAGCAAGCGAACACCGGGGAGCTGTTTTTT.